The 32 T cell receptor beta chains below were found in one sample sequenced in a study of T cells in women clearing cervical HPV infection. The data were produced by immunoSEQ multiplex PCR, yet TCRdb's version contains in-frame clones alone and is incomplete. The sample has 30,000 to 40,000 clones. Sample: blood buffy coat. The source is a woman aged 18 to 75 with a cervical HPV16 infection that either progressed to CIN3+ or cleared (not recorded which).

The CDR3 bases that were read are TGTGCCAGCAGCTTTCAGGGACAGGGTGACTATGGC. Translating it yields CASSFQGQGDYG. The complete CDR3 sequence is CASSFQGQGDYGYTF. The rearrangement uses TRBV5-8 and TRBJ1-2; 9 bases agree with TRBD1. Sequencing ends 3 residues short of the CDR3 end; the germline J gene provides the rest. From germline, CDR1 is SGHTS and CDR2 YDEGEE. Trimming removed 2 bases from V and 3 bases from J; junction bases left unmatched: 5. The CDR3 runs 15 residues.

With regard to this clone: With the read ending 3 residues before the CDR3 end, the germline J gene is used to fill in that end. V is TRBV18 and J is TRBJ1-5, with 9 bases lining up with TRBD1. CDR3 length equals 17 residues. V lost 3 bases to trimming and J lost 3 bases; unmatched junction nucleotides: 9. Germline lookup yields CDR1 KGHSH and CDR2 LQKENI. CDR3: CASSPNYGTGNNQPQHF. Partial CDR3 DNA: TGTGCCAGCTCACCGAACTACGGGACAGGGAACAATCAGCCC. The complete variable domain, with remaining parts taken from reference TRBV18 and TRBJ1-5, reads NAGVMQNPRHLVRRRGQEARLRCSPMKGHSHVYWYRQLPEEGLKFMVYLQKENIIDESGMPKERFSAEFPKEGPSILRIQQVVRGDSAAYFCASSPNYGTGNNQPQHFGDGTRLSIL.

As concerns this clone: The read falls 3 residues short of the CDR3 end, and the missing part is taken from the germline J gene. V usage is TRBV5-1 and J usage is TRBJ1-2; maybe TRBD1 (6 bases). Trimming took off 4 bases at V and 0 bases at J, with 10 bases between the two ends. Germline CDR1 reads SGHRS; CDR2 reads YFSETQ. CDR3 length equals 14 residues. Partial CDR3 DNA: TGCGCCAGCAGCGCGGGGGCACCTAACTATGGC. As protein: CASSAGAPNYG. The full CDR3 is CASSAGAPNYGYTF.

For this clone: The read ends 3 residues early relative to the CDR3; the germline J gene fills the gap. This chain uses TRBV13 with TRBJ1-6, with 8 bases lining up with TRBD1. CDR1 is PRHDT, CDR2 FYEKMQ, per germline (reference sequence). The ends lost 2 bases at V and 7 bases at J; junction bases unmatched: 4. The CDR3 covers 15 residues. CDR3 amino acids: CASSLRGQGNSPLHF. CDR3 bases read: TGTGCCAGCAGCTTACGTGGACAGGGCAATTCACCC.

As to this clone: Read sequence stops 3 residues before the CDR3 end, and the germline J gene provides the missing end. The gene calls are TRBV7-9 and TRBJ1-6; D remains ambiguous. From germline, CDR1 is SEHNR and CDR2 FQNEAQ (reference sequence). This CDR3 comprises 15 residues. V was shortened by 2 bases and J by 7 bases, with 12 bases between the two germline ends. The CDR3 loop reads CASSLLGIGNSPLHF. Incomplete CDR3 DNA: TGTGCCAGCAGCTTATTGGGCATTGGGAATTCACCC.

Regarding this clone: The read finishes 3 residues shy of the CDR3 end, and the germline J gene is used to complete it. The gene calls are TRBV7-2 and TRBJ1-5, with D perhaps matching TRBD1 (5 bases). Germline CDR1 reads SGHTA; CDR2 reads FQGNSA. Trimming removed 1 base at V and 3 bases at J, with 7 bases between. The CDR3 consists of 14 residues. CDR3 sequence: CASSLGGLNQPQHF. CDR3 DNA, as far as it was read: TGTGCCAGCAGCTTAGGGGGCCTCAATCAGCCC.

With respect to this clone: Read coverage stops 3 residues before the CDR3 terminus; the germline J gene supplies the remainder. The V and J genes are TRBV28 and TRBJ1-4; weak D call: TRBD1 (6 bases). V lost 8 bases to trimming and J lost 6 bases, with 7 bases between them. The CDR3 has 11 amino acids. The germline CDR1 and CDR2 sequences are MDHEN and SYDVKM. The CDR3 spells CASAGDEKLFF. The DNA read from the CDR3 is TGTGCCAGCGCAGGGGATGAAAAA.

As regards this clone: The DNA ends 3 residues before the CDR3 does, and the rest of the CDR3 is filled in from the germline J gene. This chain uses TRBV28 with TRBJ1-2, with 9 nucleotides matching TRBD1. The V gene end was trimmed by 5 bases and the J gene end by 0 bases; junction bases not matched to a gene: 7. The germline CDR1 and CDR2 sequences are MDHEN and SYDVKM. CDR3 length: 16 residues. The CDR3 bases that were read are TGTGCCAGCAGTATTGGGACAGGGTACGCTAACTATGGC. It is translated as CASSIGTGYANYG. The full CDR3 protein is CASSIGTGYANYGYTF.

Remarks on this clone: The missing CDR3 end, 3 residues past where the read stops, is filled in from the germline J gene. The chain combines TRBV5-5 with TRBJ1-2; a weak D match, TRBD1 (5 bases). The CDR3 contains 14 residues. Germline V gene sequence: CDR1 SGHKS, CDR2 YYEKEE (reference sequence). Trimming took off 2 bases at V and 1 base at J, with 9 bases between the two ends. The CDR3 DNA, read in part, is TGTGCCAGCAGCTTAAAGGGGATTAACTATGGC. Translation: CASSLKGINYG. The whole CDR3 sequence reads CASSLKGINYGYTF. The complete variable domain, with remaining parts taken from reference TRBV5-5 and TRBJ1-2, reads DAGVTQSPTHLIKTRGQQVTLRCSPISGHKSVSWYQQVLGQGPQFIFQYYEKEERGRGNFPDRFSARQFPNYSSELNVNALLLGDSALYLCASSLKGINYGYTFGSGTRLTVV.

Details on this clone: The missing CDR3 end, 3 residues past where the read stops, is filled in from the germline J gene. The chain links TRBV28 to TRBJ2-3; D not certain. With 3 bases removed from V and 4 bases from J, the gap between germline ends came to 11 bases. This CDR3 has 14 residues. Germline V gives CDR1 MDHEN, CDR2 SYDVKM. The CDR3 loop is CASSFPEGSDTQYF. The CDR3 bases that were read are TGTGCCAGCAGTTTTCCGGAAGGGTCAGATACG. The full variable domain, its missing parts supplied by reference TRBV28 and TRBJ2-3, is DVKVTQSSRYLVKRTGEKVFLECVQDMDHENMFWYRQDPGLGLRLIYFSYDVKMKEKGDIPEGYSVSREKKERFSLILESASTNQTSMYLCASSFPEGSDTQYFGPGTRLTVL.

Remarks on this clone: The CDR3 extends 3 residues past the end of the read, so its final part is completed from the germline J gene. The chain uses TRBV19 and TRBJ2-3; tentatively, D is TRBD2 (5 bases). Germline V lookup: CDR1 LNHDA, CDR2 SQIVND (reference sequence). The CDR3 loop spans 13 amino acids. Partial CDR3 DNA: TGTGCCAGTAGTATCGGAGGAGAACAGCCG. Its protein is CASSIGGEQP. The whole CDR3 protein reads CASSIGGEQPQYF.

About this clone itself: The CDR3 extends 3 residues past the end of the read, so its final part is completed from the germline J gene. This chain links TRBV5-4 with TRBJ2-1; TRBD2 matches 8 bases. Germline V gene sequence: CDR1 SGHNT, CDR2 YYREEE (reference sequence). J gave up 6 bases and V 3 bases, and 5 bases lay outside the gene matches. CDR3 length: 14 residues. The part of the CDR3 DNA that was read is TGTGCCAGCAGCTCATCGCGGGGGGTCAATGAG. This translates into CASSSSRGVNE. The complete CDR3 protein is CASSSSRGVNEQFF.

A word on this clone: The missing CDR3 end, 3 residues past where the read stops, is filled in from the germline J gene. The gene calls are TRBV30 and TRBJ1-1; D is unclear. V was cut by 2 bases and J by 7 bases, with 11 bases left in between. The CDR3 is 12 residues long. Per germline, CDR1 GTSNPN and CDR2 SVGIG (reference sequence). The DNA read from the CDR3 is TGTGCCTGGAGTCGGCAGGTGAGTGAA. This encodes CAWSRQVSE. In full, the CDR3 is CAWSRQVSEAFF. Combining the CDR3 with reference TRBV30 and TRBJ1-1 gives the whole variable domain SQTIHQWPATLVQPVGSPLSLECTVEGTSNPNLYWYRQAAGRGLQLLFYSVGIGQISSEVPQNLSASRPQDRQFILSSKKLLLSDSGFYLCAWSRQVSEAFFGQGTRLTVV.

By frequency, this clone registers medium-sized. The DNA ends 3 residues before the CDR3 does, and the rest of the CDR3 is filled in from the germline J gene. V and J are TRBV18 and TRBJ2-7; TRBD2 agrees at 8 bases. The length of the CDR3 is 16 residues. CDR1 is KGHSH and CDR2 is LQKENI in the germline V gene. V lost 2 bases, J lost 2 bases, and 8 bases stayed unmatched. The CDR3 is CASSPLIAGPAYEQYF. CDR3 DNA, as far as it was read: TGTGCCAGCTCACCATTAATAGCGGGGCCCGCCTACGAG.

Regarding this clone: The read terminates 3 residues ahead of where the CDR3 ends, so the germline J gene completes it. The chain recombines TRBV7-3 with TRBJ2-7, with D possibly TRBD2 on 5 matching bases. V was clipped by 1 base and J by 2 bases, with 12 bases between them. The CDR3 contains 15 residues. In germline, CDR1 is SGHTA, CDR2 FQGTGA. CDR3 bases read: TGTGCCAGCAGCTTAAGAGCGGACCCTACCTACGAG. Amino acids: CASSLRADPTYE. From start to end, the CDR3 is CASSLRADPTYEQYF.

In the case of this clone: The read is 3 residues too short to cover the CDR3 end, so that end is filled in from the germline J gene. The gene calls are TRBV5-1 and TRBJ2-1, with D unresolved. The CDR3 loop spans 15 amino acids. Germline V gene data show CDR1 as SGHRS and CDR2 as YFSETQ. Trimming left V 1 base short and J 0 bases short, with 8 bases between. The CDR3: CASSLQTSSYNEQFF. CDR3 DNA, as far as it was read: TGCGCCAGCAGCTTGCAAACAAGCTCCTACAATGAG.

Worth noting for this clone: From the germline J gene comes the end of the CDR3, since the read stops 3 residues before it. This chain links TRBV10-1 with TRBJ2-7; no clear D gene. The CDR3 is 9 amino acids. Germline values: CDR1 WNHNN, CDR2 SYGVQD (reference sequence). Trimming pared 8 bases from V and 6 bases from J, leaving 5 bases between. The chain's CDR3 is CASRCEQYF. The covered CDR3 bases are TGCGCCAGCCGGTGCGAG.

As concerns this clone: Read sequence stops 3 residues before the CDR3 end, and the germline J gene provides the missing end. The chain carries TRBV7-9 and TRBJ2-3, with 9 bases identical to TRBD1. There are 15 residues in the CDR3. CDR1 SEHNR and CDR2 FQNEAQ come from the germline V gene (reference sequence). The sequenced CDR3 bases are TGTGCCAGCAGCCCACTACAGGGGGCAGGGCAGCCG. It specifies CASSPLQGAGQP. The CDR3 in full is CASSPLQGAGQPQYF.

Details on this clone: The read finishes 3 residues shy of the CDR3 end, and the germline J gene is used to complete it. V gene TRBV30 combines with J gene TRBJ1-5, with D maybe TRBD1 (5 bases). With 3 bases removed from V and 0 bases from J, the gap between germline ends came to 12 bases. The length of the CDR3 is 15 residues. Per the germline V gene, CDR1 is GTSNPN and CDR2 is SVGIG (reference sequence). The CDR3 loop is CAWSGGESSNQPQHF. Incomplete CDR3 DNA: TGTGCCTGGAGCGGAGGGGAAAGTAGCAATCAGCCC.

As concerns this clone: Coverage ceases 3 residues before the CDR3 finishes, and the germline J gene fills in the end. The genes are TRBV5-4 and TRBJ1-3; D not resolved. The CDR3 is made up of 13 amino acids. Germline lookup yields CDR1 SGHNT and CDR2 YYREEE (reference sequence). Trimming stripped 0 bases from V and 4 bases from J, with 5 bases between. CDR3 DNA, as far as it was read: TGTGCCAGCAGCTTGGGGCGGGGAAACACC. It codes for CASSLGRGNT. The whole CDR3 protein reads CASSLGRGNTIYF.

Remarks on this clone: The CDR3 end lies 3 residues beyond the end of the read and is filled in from the germline J gene. The V gene is TRBV28, the J gene TRBJ2-1; 7 bases align to TRBD1. The CDR3 has 17 amino acids. Germline-derived CDR1 and CDR2 are MDHEN and SYDVKM. Trimming removed 6 bases from V and 3 bases from J; junction bases left unmatched: 14. The CDR3 reads CASRQSPWHRGYNEQFF. CDR3 bases read: TGTGCCAGCAGACAATCCCCTTGGCACAGGGGCTACAATGAG.

Notes on this clone: The read terminates 3 residues before the CDR3 end, so the remaining end is supplied by the germline J gene. This chain uses TRBV7-3 with TRBJ1-2; maybe TRBD1 (6 bases). This CDR3 is built from 15 residues. Germline V gives CDR1 SGHTA, CDR2 FQGTGA. The part of the CDR3 DNA that was read is TGTGCCAGCAGCCCATCCGGGACTAAGGGGGACGGC. Protein sequence: CASSPSGTKGDG. The entire CDR3 sequence reads CASSPSGTKGDGYTF.

Concerning this clone itself: The read ends 3 residues before the CDR3 terminus; that terminus is restored from the germline J gene. This rearrangement joins TRBV30 to TRBJ2-4; TRBD1 matches at 9 bases. This CDR3 is 15 amino acids long. Per germline, CDR1 GTSNPN and CDR2 SVGIG (reference sequence). The CDR3 sequence is CAWMAQGALDYGQYF. The CDR3 DNA, read in part, is TGTGCCTGGATGGCACAGGGGGCGTTGGACTATGGT.

Note on this clone: The missing CDR3 end, 3 residues past where the read stops, is filled in from the germline J gene. The V and J genes are TRBV30 and TRBJ2-1; possibly TRBD1 for D (6 bases). Trimming left V 1 base short and J 0 bases short, with 19 bases between. This CDR3 contains 18 residues. Germline values: CDR1 GTSNPN, CDR2 SVGIG (reference sequence). CDR3 DNA, as far as it was read: TGTGCCTGGAGTGACTCACCGGGACAATCGAGCTCCTACAATGAG. This gives the protein CAWSDSPGQSSSYNE. The CDR3 as a whole reads CAWSDSPGQSSSYNEQFF.

In the case of this clone: The read ends 3 residues shy of where the CDR3 ends; the end is completed using the germline J gene. The gene calls are TRBV5-4 and TRBJ1-5; weak D call: TRBD1 (5 bases). Looked up from germline, CDR1 is SGHNT and CDR2 is YYREEE (reference sequence). CDR3 size: 14 residues. Between the trimmed V and J ends, which lost 6 bases and 3 bases, there was a span of 13 bases. CDR3 in amino acids: CASIPGSFNQPQHF. Incomplete CDR3 DNA: TGTGCCAGCATCCCAGGGTCCTTCAATCAGCCC.

To note about this clone: The sequence runs out 3 residues before the end of the CDR3; the remainder is reconstructed from the germline J gene. V is TRBV19 and J is TRBJ1-4, with 10 bases that match TRBD1. Looked up from germline, CDR1 is LNHDA and CDR2 is SQIVND (reference sequence). The CDR3 consists of 14 residues. V lost 8 bases, J lost 8 bases, and 8 bases stayed unmatched. The sequenced part of the CDR3 DNA is TGTGCCAGTTTCGGGACAGGGGAGGGGGAAAAA. It translates to CASFGTGEGEK. The CDR3, in full, reads CASFGTGEGEKLFF.

Remarks on this clone: The read terminates 3 residues before the CDR3 end, so the remaining end is supplied by the germline J gene. The genes are TRBV20-1 and TRBJ2-3, with 11 bases that match TRBD2. With 0 bases clipped from V and 6 bases from J, the junction kept 5 bases outside the gene matches. Germline values: CDR1 DFQATT, CDR2 SNEGSKA (reference sequence). This CDR3 contains 15 residues. The CDR3 reads CSARETSGSADTQYF. Incomplete CDR3 DNA: TGCAGTGCTAGAGAAACTAGCGGGAGTGCGGATACG.

Of note for this clone: Sequencing ends 3 residues short of the CDR3 end; the germline J gene provides the rest. The V and J genes are TRBV7-9 and TRBJ1-2; a weak D match, TRBD1 (5 bases). This CDR3 region has 13 residues. CDR1 is SEHNR and CDR2 is FQNEAQ in the germline V gene (reference sequence). The sequenced part of the CDR3 DNA is TGTGCCAGCAGCCCGGGGGTACCCTACGAC. It specifies CASSPGVPYD. The complete CDR3 sequence is CASSPGVPYDYTF. The variable domain in full, with the rest retrieved from reference TRBV7-9 and TRBJ1-2, is DTGVSQNPRHKITKRGQNVTFRCDPISEHNRLYWYRQTLGQGPEFLTYFQNEAQLEKSRLLSDRFSAERPKGSFSTLEIQRTEQGDSAMYLCASSPGVPYDYTFGSGTRLTVV.

Note on this clone: The sequence runs out 3 residues before the end of the CDR3; the remainder is reconstructed from the germline J gene. V is TRBV20-1 and J is TRBJ1-1; D might be TRBD1 (5 bases). Germline CDR1 reads DFQATT; CDR2 reads SNEGSKA (reference sequence). The CDR3 runs to 15 residues. Trimming pared 1 base from V and 4 bases from J, leaving 16 bases between. The chain's CDR3 is CSARARGLYGTEAFF. The covered CDR3 bases are TGCAGTGCTAGAGCAAGGGGACTATACGGCACTGAA.

The sequenced part of the CDR3 DNA is TGTGCCATCAGTGACCCAACACGACAGGGGTTGTACGAG. It codes for CAISDPTRQGLYE. The complete CDR3 sequence is CAISDPTRQGLYEQYF. The chain is built from TRBV10-3 and TRBJ2-7; 8 bases align to TRBD1. The read terminates 3 residues before the CDR3 end, so the remaining end is supplied by the germline J gene. The V gene's germline CDR1 is ENHRY and CDR2 SYGVKD. The V and J ends lost 3 bases and 4 bases, in that order; junction bases with no gene match: 11. This CDR3 comprises 16 residues.

With respect to this clone: A read error may account for a junction end that differs from germline. The read is 3 residues too short to cover the CDR3 end, so that end is filled in from the germline J gene. V gene TRBV7-9 combines with J gene TRBJ2-7; no clear D gene. This CDR3 comprises 12 residues. Looked up from germline, CDR1 is SEHNR and CDR2 is FQNEAQ (reference sequence). The sequenced CDR3 bases are TGTTCCAGCAGCTTCAGCTCCTACGAG. Protein product: CSSSFSSYE. The full CDR3 sequence reads CSSSFSSYEQYF.

On this clone: The DNA ends 3 residues before the CDR3 does, and the rest of the CDR3 is filled in from the germline J gene. This chain links TRBV11-3 with TRBJ1-1, with D maybe TRBD1 (5 bases). Germline assignment: CDR1 SGHNT and CDR2 YENEEA. The CDR3 covers 14 residues. Deletions cut 2 bases from V and 6 bases from J, with 13 bases between. CDR3 bases read: TGTGCCAGCAGCTTAACGGGGGTGAGGGCTGAA. Amino acid sequence: CASSLTGVRAE. The whole CDR3 region reads CASSLTGVRAEAFF.